The 9 T cell receptor beta chains below come from one sample, sequenced in a study of T-cell reconstitution after alpha-beta-depleted transplantation in children. A library of TCRbeta sequences, prepared with unique molecular identifiers, was generated. MiXCR, applied by TCRdb to the PCR reads, yields one record per CDR3 protein. Of approximately 290,000 distinct CDR3 sequences in the sample, under 14% were seen once. Sequencing used peripheral blood, obtained 180 days after TCRalphabeta/CD19-depleted stem cell transplant. The receptors come from a male patient between 2 and 15 years old who had a stem cell transplant for chronic granulomatous disease, so the T cells may come from the graft donor.

As to this clonotype: A single base separates this from a much larger clone, so it may be a read error. The chain has TRBV20-1 and TRBJ2-3, with D uncertain. There are 12 residues in the CDR3. The V gene's germline CDR1 is DFQATT and CDR2 SNEGSKA (reference sequence). CDR3 region: CGAPQDTDTQYF. The CDR3 DNA reads as TGCGGTGCCCCCCAGGACACAGATACGCAGTATTTT.

This rearrangement joins TRBV27 to TRBJ2-1; D may be TRBD2 (5 bases). CDR1 is MNHEY, CDR2 SMNVEV, per germline (reference sequence). The ends were cut back, 2 bases at V and 2 bases at J, with 10 bases in the middle. There are 15 residues in the CDR3. CDR3 nucleotide sequence: TGTGCCAGCAGTTTAGCGGGTCGTCCCTACAATGAGCAGTTCTTC. This encodes CASSLAGRPYNEQFF.

This clonotype was recorded many times. The chain recombines TRBV20-1 with TRBJ2-1; possible D gene TRBD1, 6 bases. Germline CDR1 and CDR2: DFQATT and SNEGSKA (reference sequence). The ends were cut back, 5 bases at V and 5 bases at J, with 13 bases in the middle. This CDR3 has 13 amino acids. CDR3 amino acids: CSADRDNNNEQFF. DNA of the CDR3: TGCAGTGCTGACCGGGACAACAACAATGAGCAGTTCTTC.

V usage is TRBV6-2 or TRBV6-3 and J usage is TRBJ2-7, with 8 bases matching TRBD2. The junction had 18 bases not matched to a gene; V was cut back by 4 bases and J by 1 base. The CDR3 length is 19 residues. Germline V gene data show CDR1 as MNHEY and CDR2 as SVGEGT. Written as DNA, the CDR3 is TGTGCCAGCAGTTCCCAGCCCGCCCCTCTAGCGGGCCAGTCCTACGAGCAGTACTTC. Protein sequence: CASSSQPAPLAGQSYEQYF.

This clonotype was seen at least ten times. The chain carries TRBV28 and TRBJ2-7; TRBD1 matches at 10 bases. The CDR3 sequence is 17 residues long. Trimming cost V 0 bases and J 3 bases; bases outside gene matches: 8. Germline loops: CDR1 MDHEN, CDR2 SYDVKM. CDR3 nucleotide sequence: TGTGCCAGCAGTTTATGGTCGGGACAGGGGTACCTCTACGAGCAGTACTTC. Encoded protein: CASSLWSGQGYLYEQYF.

This clonotype was seen at least ten times. The chain uses TRBV20-1 and TRBJ2-2, with a tentative D call TRBD1 (6 bases). The CDR3 is made up of 16 amino acids. From germline, CDR1 is DFQATT and CDR2 SNEGSKA (reference sequence). Trimming cost V 3 bases and J 0 bases, with 14 bases left between them. CDR3 in amino acids: CSARGAGSSNTGELFF. CDR3 in DNA: TGCAGTGCTAGGGGGGCAGGAAGTTCGAACACCGGGGAGCTGTTTTTT.

This clonotype was seen many times. This chain uses TRBV6-1 with TRBJ2-5; D is ambiguous. The CDR3 spans 12 residues. The V end was cut by 1 base, the J end by 5 bases, with 5 bases between. Germline assignment: CDR1 MNHNS and CDR2 SASEGT. As DNA, the CDR3 is TGTGCCAGCAGTGAAGAGAGGGAGACCCAGTACTTC. Residues: CASSEERETQYF.

As concerns this clonotype: A much larger clone lies a single base off, so this may be a read error. V gene TRBV7-8 combines with J gene TRBJ2-3; D gene unclear. Trimming removed 7 bases at V and 3 bases at J, with 20 bases between. Per the germline V gene, CDR1 is SGHVS and CDR2 is FQNEAQ. This CDR3 comprises 16 residues. CDR3 DNA sequence: TGTGCCAGCATCCCTGAGCGCGCTTTAAGAACAGATACGCAGTATTTT. Amino acid sequence: CASIPERALRTDTQYF.

Ten or more counts support this clonotype. J is TRBJ1-2 and V is TRBV7-2, with 11 bases identical to TRBD1. Germline CDR1 is SGHTA and CDR2 is FQGNSA. Trimming removed 5 bases from V and 8 bases from J; junction bases left unmatched: 10. This CDR3 is 15 amino acids long. CDR3 amino acids: CASSVGPGQGEGYTF. As DNA, the CDR3 is TGTGCCAGCAGCGTAGGACCGGGACAGGGGGAAGGCTACACCTTC.